The TCR beta chain described here comes from a study of blood T cell repertoires in COVID-19 (dated by TCRdb to 2020 to 2021). For context, the study as a whole: Collaborator samples came from the United States, Italy and Spain and covered acute and convalescent phases of COVID-19. The prospective study material was composed of cDNA or gDNA derived from T cells, B-cell-depleted T cells, or PBMCs. Subjects who had been exposed to COVID-19, were actively infected with it, or had recovered from it provided the deeply sampled blood TCRbeta repertoires that made up the dataset. A freely available public database, intended as a resource for researchers studying the immune response to SARS-CoV-2, is where the repertoires were released. The samples were drawn from two sources: the first 160 participants of the ongoing ImmuneRACE study, and 1,000 to 1,500 subjects contributed by 6 global collaborators. Nearly every sample came with metadata listing a de-identified subject ID, COVID-19 status, age in years and sex. HLA class I and class II types, where available, came from metadata supplied by the sample provider rather than from assay-based typing. Beyond this particular receptor, the publication reports: How much clinical and demographic metadata was included differed by source and by participant, and the metadata was provided uncurated.

Note on this clone: The antigen it binds to is not known. No much larger clone exists at a distance of one base, and base qualities are not known.

One collaborating source in Seattle enrolled patients during active infection and followed them longitudinally through the course of disease. Whole blood was collected in K2EDTA tubes by collaborating institutions according to the institutions' own protocols. For TCRbeta analysis, collaborators shipped samples in one of three forms: frozen whole blood, isolated PBMCs, or DNA extracted from either of those sample types. V is cut by 3 bases and J by 5 bases, and the space between the germline ends is 13 bases. From the germline V gene (reference sequence), CDR1 is MNHEY and CDR2 is SMNVEV. The CDR3 runs 15 amino acids, cysteine and phenylalanine included. CDR3 DNA is the only sequence kept; it has 45 bases, read in frame from the first base. TCRbeta CDR3 regions were amplified from genomic DNA using the immunoSEQ Assay, a bias-controlled multiplex PCR. The authors processed their data as follows. The number of nucleated cells in each sample was estimated by amplification of reference gene primers within the assay. To quantify the absolute abundance of each unique TCRbeta CDR3 rearrangement, sequence reads were collapsed and filtered. For each sample, productive Simpson clonality was calculated as the square root of Simpson's diversity index across productive rearrangements. The table comes from immuneACCESS by way of TCRdb, which keeps in-frame sequences with V and J called. Part of the clones is missing from these tables; in studies checked, under half for an unresolved V gene and the rest for unknown reasons. The V and J calls and clone size are taken from that table; D and trimming were inferred from the DNA. The sample table contains roughly 100,000 clones; only one count was recorded for around 90% of them. The leading ten clones occupy approximately 5.6% of the sample.

The sequence links TRBV27 to TRBJ1-4; the D region possibly corresponds to TRBD1 (5 bases align). The clonotype comes from a woman in her 50s with COVID-19, enrolled during active disease. Source material: peripheral blood. The sequenced DNA: TGTGCCAGCAGTTTGTTAGGGGAAGCCAATGAAAAACTGTTTTTT. It encodes CASSLLGEANEKLFF.